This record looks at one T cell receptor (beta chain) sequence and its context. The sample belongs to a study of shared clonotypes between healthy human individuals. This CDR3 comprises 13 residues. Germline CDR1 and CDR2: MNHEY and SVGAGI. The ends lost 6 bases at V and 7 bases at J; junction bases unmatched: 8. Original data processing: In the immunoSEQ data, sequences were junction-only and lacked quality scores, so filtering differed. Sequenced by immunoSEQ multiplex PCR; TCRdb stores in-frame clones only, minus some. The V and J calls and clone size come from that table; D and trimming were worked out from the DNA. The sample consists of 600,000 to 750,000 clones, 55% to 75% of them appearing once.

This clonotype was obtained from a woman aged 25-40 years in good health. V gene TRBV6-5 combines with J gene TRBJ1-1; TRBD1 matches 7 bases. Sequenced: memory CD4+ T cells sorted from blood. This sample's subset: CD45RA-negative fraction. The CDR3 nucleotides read TGTGCCAGCAGCCCCCCACAGGGGAATGAAGCTTTCTTT. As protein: CASSPPQGNEAFF.